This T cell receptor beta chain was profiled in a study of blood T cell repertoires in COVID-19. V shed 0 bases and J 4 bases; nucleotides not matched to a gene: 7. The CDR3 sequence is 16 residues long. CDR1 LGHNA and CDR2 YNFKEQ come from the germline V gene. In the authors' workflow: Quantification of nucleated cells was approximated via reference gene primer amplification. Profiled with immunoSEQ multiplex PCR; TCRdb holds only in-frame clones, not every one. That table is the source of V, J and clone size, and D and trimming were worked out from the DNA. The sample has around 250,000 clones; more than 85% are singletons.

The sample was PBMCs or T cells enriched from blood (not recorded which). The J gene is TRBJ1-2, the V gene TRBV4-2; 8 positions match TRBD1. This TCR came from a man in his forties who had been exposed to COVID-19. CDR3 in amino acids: CASSQDAGGAFYGYTF. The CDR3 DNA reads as TGTGCCAGCAGCCAAGATGCAGGGGGCGCTTTCTATGGCTACACCTTC.